The 14 T cell receptor beta chains presented below share a single source sample, sequenced in a study of early T cells in non-severe SARS-CoV-2 infection. From the 5' RACE reads, TCRdb called clonotypes with MiXCR, one entry per CDR3 protein. The sample holds around 29,000 distinct CDR3 sequences, about 5% seen once. The specimen was whole blood. These receptors all come from an adult who was a healthcare worker with PCR-confirmed SARS-CoV-2 infection or an uninfected control (not recorded which).

V gene TRBV20-1 combines with J gene TRBJ1-2; possible D gene TRBD1, 5 bases. The CDR3 totals 13 residues. CDR1 and CDR2 (germline): DFQATT, SNEGSKA (reference sequence). V lost 4 bases, J lost 3 bases, and 12 bases lay in between. CDR3 bases: TGCAGTGCTAATCCGGGGCGATACTATGGCTACACCTTC. Protein: CSANPGRYYGYTF.

This clonotype has only a few counts. The J gene is TRBJ1-2, the V gene TRBV12-3 or TRBV12-4; a possible D gene is TRBD1 (5 bases). The CDR3 has 14 residues. The V end was cut by 1 base, the J end by 4 bases, with 10 bases between. CDR3 in amino acids: CASSLGRGSYGYTF. In DNA, the CDR3 is TGTGCCAGCAGTTTAGGAAGGGGAAGCTATGGCTACACCTTC.

This clonotype was seen ten or more times. The chain is built from TRBV5-4 and TRBJ2-3; 14 bases line up with TRBD2. Germline V lookup: CDR1 SGHNT, CDR2 YYREEE (reference sequence). CDR3 length: 17 residues. The V segment lost 9 bases and the J segment 4 bases; nucleotides outside the gene matches: 13. The CDR3 sequence: CAIRDRLAGGPPDTQYF. The CDR3 DNA is TGTGCCATCCGGGACCGACTAGCGGGAGGGCCCCCAGATACGCAGTATTTT.

This clonotype came up many times. The rearrangement joins TRBV6-2 or TRBV6-3 to TRBJ2-5, with D uncertain. V shed 6 bases and J shed 9 bases, with 11 bases lying between them. Germline CDR1 reads MNHEY; CDR2 reads SVGEGT. The CDR3 runs 11 residues. CDR3 residues: CASSYTGPQYF. The CDR3 nucleotides read TGTGCCAGCAGCTACACCGGCCCCCAGTACTTC.

This clonotype was seen at least ten times. The chain uses TRBV12-3 or TRBV12-4 and TRBJ2-1, with D maybe TRBD2 (6 bases). V gave up 6 bases and J gave up 6 bases, with 12 bases separating them. The CDR3 has 13 amino acids. CDR3 nucleotides: TGTGCCAGCAGCACCGGACTAATCAATGAGCAGTTCTTC. Translation: CASSTGLINEQFF.

This clonotype was seen many times. V gene TRBV12-3 or TRBV12-4 combines with J gene TRBJ1-1; a possible D gene is TRBD1 (6 bases). The CDR3 sequence is 15 residues long. The ends were cut back, 5 bases at V and 5 bases at J, with 18 bases in the middle. The CDR3 sequence: CASSPFRGPRTEAFF. In nucleotides, the CDR3 is TGTGCCAGCAGTCCTTTCAGGGGCCCACGGACTGAAGCTTTCTTT.

Ten or more counts support this clonotype. The chain couples TRBV12-3 or TRBV12-4 to TRBJ2-7, with 7 bases fitting TRBD1. With 5 bases clipped from V and 4 bases from J, the junction kept 8 bases outside the gene matches. The CDR3 covers 14 residues. In DNA, the CDR3 is TGTGCCAGCAGTCCCGGGACAGCTGGATACGAGCAGTACTTC. Translating it yields CASSPGTAGYEQYF.

This clonotype was detected only a few times. This chain uses TRBV28 with TRBJ2-4, with a tentative D call TRBD2 (5 bases). CDR3 length equals 16 residues. Germline loops: CDR1 MDHEN, CDR2 SYDVKM. V dropped 6 bases and J dropped 0 bases, with 15 bases sitting between them. This CDR3 is CASSEEVRVAKNIQYF. As DNA, the CDR3 is TGTGCCAGCAGCGAAGAAGTGAGGGTAGCCAAAAACATTCAGTACTTC.

This clonotype was counted at least ten times. The chain uses TRBV24-1 and TRBJ1-2, with no clear D. This CDR3 is 17 amino acids long. From germline, CDR1 is KGHDR and CDR2 SFDVKD. Trimming cost V 3 bases and J 4 bases, with 20 bases left between them. CDR3 DNA sequence: TGTGCCACCAGTGATAGTCCCGGAAGGGCCCGGGGCTATGGCTACACCTTC. It translates to CATSDSPGRARGYGYTF.

This chain uses TRBV28 with TRBJ1-5; D not resolved. Per germline, CDR1 MDHEN and CDR2 SYDVKM. The CDR3 totals 12 residues. V was cut by 5 bases and J by 7 bases, with 9 bases left in between. CDR3 loop: CASSQVPQPQHF. The CDR3 bases are TGTGCCAGCAGTCAGGTCCCCCAGCCCCAGCATTTT.

This clonotype was detected ten times or more. The chain couples TRBV2 to TRBJ1-2; tentative D call: TRBD1 (5 bases). The CDR3 runs 13 residues. The V gene's germline CDR1 is SNHLY and CDR2 FYNNEI. Trimming cost V 4 bases and J 2 bases, with 8 bases left between them. The CDR3 loop reads CASSVDSNYGYTF. The CDR3 DNA reads as TGTGCCAGCAGTGTCGACAGCAACTATGGCTACACCTTC.

In this sample, this clonotype turned up a few times. CDR3 loop: CASSLSAGATYEQYF. In nucleotides, the CDR3 is TGTGCCAGCAGCTTATCCGCGGGGGCGACCTACGAGCAGTACTTC. The J gene is TRBJ2-7, the V gene TRBV7-9; the D gene is possibly TRBD2 (7 bases). V lost 2 bases, J lost 2 bases, and 13 bases lay in between. The CDR3 spans 15 residues. Germline V gene data show CDR1 as SEHNR and CDR2 as FQNEAQ (reference sequence).

This clonotype was recorded at least ten times. This chain links TRBV6-1 with TRBJ2-7; no definite D call. The V gene's germline CDR1 is MNHNS and CDR2 SASEGT. The CDR3 runs to 12 residues. The V end lost 2 bases, the J end lost 9 bases, and 11 bases lay between the germline ends. The CDR3 region has the DNA TGTGCCAGCAGTGAAATAGTAAACGGGCAGTACTTC. This sequence encodes CASSEIVNGQYF.

This clonotype showed up many times. The rearrangement uses TRBV6-2 or TRBV6-3 and TRBJ1-6, with D hard to call. The CDR3 loop spans 13 amino acids. Germline V gene lookup returns CDR1 MNHEY and CDR2 SVGEGT. Trimming cost V 4 bases and J 10 bases, with 11 bases left between them. CDR3 sequence reads: CASSWNAGSPLHF. Written as DNA, the CDR3 is TGTGCCAGCAGTTGGAATGCGGGATCACCCCTCCACTTT.